The 19 T cell receptor beta chains below all came from one sample that was sequenced in a study of blood T cell repertoires in COVID-19. Sequencing was performed with immunoSEQ multiplex PCR; in TCRdb, only in-frame clones are kept and a portion is missing. This table has roughly 200,000 clones, about nine tenths appearing once. Sequencing was done on a sample of PBMCs or T cells enriched from blood (not recorded which). The receptor source for this set is a woman aged 40 to 55 with acute COVID-19.

The V call is TRBV19, the J call TRBJ2-2, with TRBD1 identical over 9 bases. This CDR3 is built from 15 residues. V trimming: 5 bases; J trimming: 6 bases; junction bases outside the gene matches: 7. Per germline, CDR1 LNHDA and CDR2 SQIVND (reference sequence). CDR3 residues: CASSAGTGFPGELFF. Here the CDR3 DNA reads TGTGCCAGTAGTGCCGGGACAGGGTTCCCCGGGGAGCTGTTTTTT.

The J gene is TRBJ1-5, the V gene TRBV10-3; D gene uncertain. V lost 10 bases, J lost 0 bases, and 16 bases lay in between. The CDR3 covers 15 residues. Germline lookup yields CDR1 ENHRY and CDR2 SYGVKD. The CDR3 region has the DNA TGTGCCACAACGAACAGACAAGATAGCAATCAGCCCCAGCATTTT. Its translation: CATTNRQDSNQPQHF.

The chain combines TRBV5-1 with TRBJ2-1; D gene unclear. The germline V gene encodes CDR1 SGHRS and CDR2 YFSETQ. The CDR3 length is 21 residues. V was cut by 4 bases and J by 0 bases, with 29 bases left in between. In DNA form, the CDR3 reads TGCGCCAGCAGCCCACCCCCACCGTTCACTTCACGAATCATCTCCTACAATGAGCAGTTCTTC. It specifies CASSPPPPFTSRIISYNEQFF.

In DNA, the CDR3 is TGTGCCAGTAGTATAACAAGGACCGGGACAGGGGGCGCGGGCTATGGCTACACCTTC. Its protein is CASSITRTGTGGAGYGYTF. The chain joins TRBV19 to TRBJ1-2; 12 bases match TRBD1. Germline CDR1 LNHDA, CDR2 SQIVND (reference sequence). The CDR3 runs to 19 residues. The junction had 14 bases not matched to a gene; V was cut back by 2 bases and J by 4 bases.

The V gene is TRBV6-2 or TRBV6-3, the J gene TRBJ2-5; TRBD1 is a possible D gene (6 bases). V was pared by 5 bases and J by 4 bases, with 26 bases between. CDR1 and CDR2 (germline): MNHEY, SVGEGT. The CDR3 totals 18 residues. CDR3 DNA sequence: TGTGCCAGCAGTGCACTTCCCACCAGGGGCGGATCAAGAGAGACCCAGTACTTC. It is translated as CASSALPTRGGSRETQYF.

CDR3 protein: CASSFLAGEDYGYTF. The DNA of the CDR3 is TGTGCCAGCAGTTTTTTAGCCGGCGAGGACTATGGCTACACCTTC. This chain uses TRBV27 with TRBJ1-2; no clear D. Germline V gene lookup returns CDR1 MNHEY and CDR2 SMNVEV (reference sequence). The CDR3 runs 15 residues. Trimming left V 3 bases short and J 3 bases short, with 14 bases between.

The V call is TRBV11-1, the J call TRBJ1-5; TRBD1 agrees at 7 bases. The CDR3 length is 15 residues. The V gene end was trimmed by 5 bases and the J gene end by 1 base; junction bases not matched to a gene: 5. Germline V CDR1 and CDR2: SGHAT, FQDESV (reference sequence). CDR3 in DNA: TGTGCCAGCAGCGTAACAGGGGCCAGCAATCAGCCCCAGCATTTT. Its translation: CASSVTGASNQPQHF.

V is TRBV7-9 and J is TRBJ1-3; D not certain. Germline loops: CDR1 SEHNR, CDR2 FQNEAQ (reference sequence). The V gene lost 5 bases and the J gene lost 3 bases, with 11 bases spanning the gap. The CDR3 has 14 amino acids. The CDR3 nucleotides read TGTGCCAGCAGCAGGAGGTTCCGTGGAAACACCATATATTTT. It codes for CASSRRFRGNTIYF.

The chain combines TRBV3-1 (or the pseudogene TRBV3-2) with TRBJ2-2, with 12 positions matching TRBD2. This CDR3 has 18 amino acids. Trimming at V came to 4 bases and at J to 7 bases, leaving 13 bases not matched to a gene. The germline V gene encodes CDR1 LGHDT and CDR2 YNNKEL (reference sequence). CDR3 protein: CASSLRRLAGGLDGELFF. The CDR3 DNA reads as TGTGCCAGCAGCCTCCGAAGGCTAGCGGGGGGGCTTGACGGGGAGCTGTTTTTT.

A few counts support this clone. The chain links TRBV27 to TRBJ1-6; D is ambiguous. This CDR3 comprises 17 residues. Germline V gives CDR1 MNHEY, CDR2 SMNVEV (reference sequence). V gave up 1 base and J gave up 0 bases, with 10 bases separating them. The CDR3 coding sequence is TGTGCCAGCAGTTTATGGGCCAGCCACTCCTATAATTCACCCCTCCACTTT. It yields the protein CASSLWASHSYNSPLHF.

The rearrangement joins TRBV11-2 to TRBJ1-2; tentatively, D is TRBD1 (5 bases). This CDR3 comprises 14 residues. Germline CDR1 is SGHAT and CDR2 is FQNNGV. V gave up 1 base and J gave up 2 bases, with 8 bases separating them. The CDR3 reads CASSLGGRNYGYTF. DNA for the CDR3: TGTGCCAGCAGCTTAGGGGGGAGGAACTATGGCTACACCTTC.

The rearrangement uses TRBV7-3 and TRBJ2-1, with TRBD1 matching 8 bases. V gave up 3 bases and J gave up 10 bases; unmatched junction bases: 5. The length of the CDR3 is 13 residues. The V gene's germline CDR1 is SGHTA and CDR2 FQGTGA. The CDR3 is CASSFGTGDEQFF. CDR3 coding DNA: TGTGCCAGCAGCTTCGGGACAGGTGACGAGCAGTTCTTC.

V and J are TRBV19 and TRBJ2-7, with D unresolved. The CDR3 is made up of 13 amino acids. V lost 5 bases to trimming and J lost 0 bases, with 8 bases between them. Germline CDR1 and CDR2: LNHDA and SQIVND (reference sequence). The CDR3 is CASSYVFSYEQYF. CDR3 coding DNA: TGTGCCAGTAGTTATGTTTTCTCCTACGAGCAGTACTTC.

The chain recombines TRBV7-8 with TRBJ1-5, with unresolved D. This CDR3 has 15 amino acids. Looked up from germline, CDR1 is SGHVS and CDR2 is FQNEAQ. V lost 5 bases and J lost 1, with 12 bases in between. In nucleotides, the CDR3 is TGTGCCAGCAGCCCACTGGGCGGGAGCAATCAGCCCCAGCATTTT. It encodes CASSPLGGSNQPQHF.

This chain joins TRBV7-3 and TRBJ1-2; D perhaps matches TRBD1 (6 bases). Per the germline V gene, CDR1 is SGHTA and CDR2 is FQGTGA. CDR3 size: 15 residues. V dropped 5 bases and J dropped 4 bases, with 17 bases sitting between them. The CDR3 is CASSRDRSGFYGYTF. The CDR3 region has the DNA TGTGCCAGCAGCCGCGACAGGTCGGGTTTCTATGGCTACACCTTC.

The genes are TRBV7-6 and TRBJ1-6; D is ambiguous. Per the germline V gene, CDR1 is SGHVS and CDR2 is FNYEAQ. Trimming pared 2 bases from V and 6 bases from J, leaving 8 bases between. The CDR3 loop spans 14 amino acids. The DNA of the CDR3 is TGTGCCAGCAGCTTAAGCGGAGTTAATTCACCCCTCCACTTT. This gives the protein CASSLSGVNSPLHF.

V gene TRBV10-3 combines with J gene TRBJ2-2, with TRBD2 as a possible D gene (6 bases). Trimming took off 4 bases at V and 6 bases at J, with 15 bases between the two ends. Germline loops: CDR1 ENHRY, CDR2 SYGVKD. The CDR3 length is 15 residues. The CDR3 DNA reads as TGTGCCATCAGTGTAGCGGCCTCCTACTCCGGGGAGCTGTTTTTT. It codes for CAISVAASYSGELFF.

This clone was observed once. The chain joins TRBV5-1 to TRBJ2-5; 8 bases match TRBD2. The ends lost 3 bases at V and 3 bases at J; junction bases unmatched: 7. Germline assignment: CDR1 SGHRS and CDR2 YFSETQ. The CDR3 spans 15 residues. In DNA form, the CDR3 reads TGCGCCAGCAGCTCCTCCGGGACTAGAAAAGAGACCCAGTACTTC. It specifies CASSSSGTRKETQYF.

The gene calls are TRBV30 and TRBJ2-3; 8 nucleotides match TRBD1. The germline V gene has CDR1 GTSNPN and CDR2 SVGIG (reference sequence). V lost 2 bases and J lost 7; bases outside the gene matches: 5. The CDR3 extends over 13 amino acids. DNA for the CDR3: TGTGCCTGGAGTCCAACAGGGGGTAATACGCAGTATTTT. Translation: CAWSPTGGNTQYF.